This entry features one T cell receptor beta chain sequence. V was pared by 4 bases and J by 2 bases, with 12 bases between. The length of the CDR3 is 14 residues. Germline CDR1 SGHRS, CDR2 YFSETQ. This entry belongs to a study of blood T cell repertoires in COVID-19. Study context: The United States, Italy and Spain provided the acute and convalescent COVID-19 samples. T cells, B-cell-depleted T cells, or PBMCs provided the cDNA or gDNA that served as material.

Original processing methods: For nucleated cells, counts were estimated from reference gene primer amplification. Generated by immunoSEQ multiplex PCR, the TCRdb table keeps only in-frame clones and is missing some. For V, J and clone size, that table is used; D and trimming come from the DNA. This table has some 260,000 clones, 70% to 80% appearing once. The genes are TRBV5-1 and TRBJ1-2; possibly TRBD1 for D (6 bases). This receptor was identified in a woman older than 75 with acute or convalescent COVID-19. The sequencing sample was made of peripheral blood. The CDR3 reads CASSIGQTNYGYTF. In DNA, the CDR3 is TGCGCCAGCAGCATCGGACAGACGAACTATGGCTACACCTTC.